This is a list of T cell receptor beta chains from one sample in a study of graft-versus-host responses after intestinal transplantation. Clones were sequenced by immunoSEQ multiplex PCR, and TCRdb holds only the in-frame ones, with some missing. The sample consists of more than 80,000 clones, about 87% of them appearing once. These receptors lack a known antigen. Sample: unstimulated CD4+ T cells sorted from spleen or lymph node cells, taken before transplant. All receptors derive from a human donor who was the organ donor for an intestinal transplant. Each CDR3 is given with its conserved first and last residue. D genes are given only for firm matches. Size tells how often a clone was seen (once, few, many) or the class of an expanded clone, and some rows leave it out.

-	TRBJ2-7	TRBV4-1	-	TGCGCCAGCAGACAAACCCTCACAAGGGGGAGCTCCTACGAGCAGTACTTC	CASRQTLTRGSSYEQYF
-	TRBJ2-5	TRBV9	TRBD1	TGTGCCAGCAGCCCTTTGGGACAGGGAGGGGAGACCCAGTACTTC	CASSPLGQGGETQYF
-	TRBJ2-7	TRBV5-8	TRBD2	TGTGCCAGCAGCCGATCCCTAGCGGGAGCTCCCTACGAGCAGTACTTC	CASSRSLAGAPYEQYF
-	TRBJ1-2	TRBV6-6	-	TGTGCCAGCAGTTACCCGATAACAGATGGCTACACCTTC	CASSYPITDGYTF
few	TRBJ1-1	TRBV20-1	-	TGCAAGGGGGACGGCGCGAGAGCTTTCTTT	CKGDGARAFF
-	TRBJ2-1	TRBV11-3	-	TGTGCCAGCAGCCGGACAACTACAGTAGGGGGTGAGCAGTTCTTC	CASSRTTTVGGEQFF
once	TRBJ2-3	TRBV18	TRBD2	TGTGCCAGCTCAGGACTAGCGGGAGCGGGAGATACGCAGTATTTT	CASSGLAGAGDTQYF
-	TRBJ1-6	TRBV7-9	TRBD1	TGTGCCAGCAGCTTAGGGGGACAGGGTCATTCACCCCTCCACTTT	CASSLGGQGHSPLHF
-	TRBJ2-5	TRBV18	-	TGTGCCAGCTCAATCGGTCCTCAAGAGACCCAGTACTTC	CASSIGPQETQYF
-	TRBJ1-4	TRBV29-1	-	TGCAGCGTTGGGGGCGGAGAAAAACTGTTTTTT	CSVGGGEKLFF
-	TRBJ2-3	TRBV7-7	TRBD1	TGTGCTAGCAGCCTCGGGACAGCCAGGGCCACAGATACGCAGTATTTT	CASSLGTARATDTQYF
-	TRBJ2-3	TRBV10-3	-	TGTGCCATCAGACAAAGGAGGGATACAGATACGCAGTATTTT	CAIRQRRDTDTQYF
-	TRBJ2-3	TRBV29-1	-	TGCAGCGGACGACCCGGTGGGAGGGATACGCAGTATTTT	CSGRPGGRDTQYF
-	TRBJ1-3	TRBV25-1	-	TGTGCCAGCAGTGATTTGACAGGTCCCTCTGGAAACACCATATATTTT	CASSDLTGPSGNTIYF
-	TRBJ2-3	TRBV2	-	TGTGCCAGCAGGGGCAGGTTCTCGCTCACAGATACGCAGTATTTT	CASRGRFSLTDTQYF
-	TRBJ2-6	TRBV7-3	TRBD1	TGTGCCAGCAGCTTGACAGGGGGAGCTGGGGCCAACGTCCTGACTTTC	CASSLTGGAGANVLTF
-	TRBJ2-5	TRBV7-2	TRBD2	TGTGCCAGCAGCTCCCGGGGACTAGCGGGGCGGGAGACCCAGTACTTC	CASSSRGLAGRETQYF
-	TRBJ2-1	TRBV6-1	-	TGTGCCAGTGTCGACAGGTCCCCCTACAATGAGCAGTTCTTC	CASVDRSPYNEQFF
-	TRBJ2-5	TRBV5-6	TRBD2	TGTGCCAGCAGCTTGACAACCGCGGGGGGCGGGACCCAGTACTTC	CASSLTTAGGGTQYF
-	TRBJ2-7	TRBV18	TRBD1	TGTGCCAGCTCCCCGGGACAGAATTACTACGAGCAGTACTTC	CASSPGQNYYEQYF
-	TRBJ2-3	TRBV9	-	TGTGCCAGCAGCCTCACAGATACGCAGTATTTT	CASSLTDTQYF
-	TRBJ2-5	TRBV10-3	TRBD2	TGTGCCATCCGGGAGGGGGAGACCCAGTACTTC	CAIREGETQYF
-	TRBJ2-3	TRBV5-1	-	TGCGCCAGCAGCCCCCGGGACTCCACAGATACGCAGTATTTT	CASSPRDSTDTQYF